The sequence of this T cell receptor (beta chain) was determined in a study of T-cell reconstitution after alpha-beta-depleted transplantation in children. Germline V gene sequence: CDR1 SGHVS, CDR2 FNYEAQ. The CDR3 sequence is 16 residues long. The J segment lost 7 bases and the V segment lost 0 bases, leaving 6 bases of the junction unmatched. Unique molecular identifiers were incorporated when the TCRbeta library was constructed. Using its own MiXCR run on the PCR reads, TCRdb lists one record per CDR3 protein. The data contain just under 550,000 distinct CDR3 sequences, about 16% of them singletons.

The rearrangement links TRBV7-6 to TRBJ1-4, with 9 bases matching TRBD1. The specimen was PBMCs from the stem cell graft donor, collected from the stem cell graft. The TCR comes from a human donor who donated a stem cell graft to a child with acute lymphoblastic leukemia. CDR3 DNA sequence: TGTGCCAGCAGCTTAGCCCCGACAGGGGGGAGTGAAAAACTGTTTTTT. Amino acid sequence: CASSLAPTGGSEKLFF.